This is a list of T cell receptor beta chains from one sample in a study of breast tumors, draining lymph nodes, adjacent tissues. TCRdb recomputed calls from the multiplex PCR reads with MiXCR, one row per CDR3 protein. The data contain roughly 120,000 distinct CDR3 sequences, about 20% of them singletons. The sample taken for sequencing was axillary lymph node tissue. Receptors originate from a female donor with breast cancer. Some clones in this sample may be carry-over from other donors' samples. CDR3s include the opening cysteine and the closing phenylalanine or tryptophan. D genes are given only for firm matches. Expanded clones get a size class; other rows say once, few or many, or leave the size out.

j_call clone_size d_call v_call cdr3_nt cdr3_aa
TRBJ2-1 few TRBD1 TRBV18 TGTGCCAGCTCACCACTCCAGGGGGTCGATGAGCAGTTCTTC CASSPLQGVDEQFF
TRBJ1-5 many . TRBV7-8 TGTGCCAGCAGCTTAAACAGGGTCGTCCTCAATCAGCCCCAGCATTTT CASSLNRVVLNQPQHF
TRBJ2-1 many . TRBV6-1 TGTGCCAGCAGTACCGGACAGAGCTCCTACAATGAGCAGTTCTTC CASSTGQSSYNEQFF
TRBJ2-1 many TRBD2 TRBV7-9 TGTGCCAGCAGCCCTATAGCGGGGGTGGGGGAGCAGTTCTTC CASSPIAGVGEQFF
TRBJ1-5 many . TRBV20-1 TGCAGTGCGAGGCGGGGGGGGGACGGAGCTAATCAGCCCCAGCATTTT CSARRGGDGANQPQHF
TRBJ2-3 many TRBD2 TRBV20-1 TGCAGTGCTAGAGATCCCCTAGCGGGGGACACAGATACGCAGTATTTT CSARDPLAGDTDTQYF
TRBJ2-1 many TRBD1 TRBV5-4 TGTGCCAGCAGCTTGAAACAGGGGACGGAAAATGAGCAGTTCTTC CASSLKQGTENEQFF
TRBJ1-6 many . TRBV28 TGTGCCAGCAGCCCATTACGCGGGTCACCCCTCCACTTT CASSPLRGSPLHF
TRBJ2-2 . TRBD2 TRBV20-1 TGCAGTGCCAGGCCTAGGGGGACTAGCACCGGGGAGCTGTTTTTT CSARPRGTSTGELFF
TRBJ2-2 many TRBD2 TRBV20-1 TGCAGTGCTAGATCGACTAGCGCCGGGGAGCTGTTTTTT CSARSTSAGELFF
TRBJ2-2 many TRBD1 TRBV7-9 TGTGCCAGCAGCTTAATGGGACAGGGGTTCACCGGGGAGCTGTTTTTT CASSLMGQGFTGELFF
TRBJ1-2 many TRBD1 TRBV19 TGTGCCAGTAGAAAGACAGGGGGCAACTATGGCTACACCTTC CASRKTGGNYGYTF
TRBJ2-2 . TRBD1 TRBV10-3 TGTGCCATCAGTGTGCGGACAGGGGAACACCGGGGAGCTGTTTTT CAISVRTGEHRGAVF
TRBJ1-5 many . TRBV20-1 TGCAGTGCTGAGGGGCGGGGCAATCAGCCCCAGCATTTT CSAEGRGNQPQHF
TRBJ2-1 many TRBD2 TRBV12-3/TRBV12-4 TGTGCCAGCAGTCGACCATTTCTAGCGGGAGGGGGCAATGAGCAGTTCTTC CASSRPFLAGGGNEQFF
TRBJ2-4 . TRBD1 TRBV12-3/TRBV12-4 TGTGCCAGCGTCTCCGGGACAGGGACCAAAAACATTCAGTACTTC CASVSGTGTKNIQYF
TRBJ2-3 many . TRBV24-1 TGTGCCACCAGTGGTGGGACTTTCCATACGCAGTATTTT CATSGGTFHTQYF
TRBJ2-7 many . TRBV7-6 TGTGCCAGCAGCCAAACCGACAGAGGGGAGCAGTACTTC CASSQTDRGEQYF
TRBJ2-3 many TRBD2 TRBV7-9 TGTGCCAGCAGCGTTTGGGCTAGCGGGAGTAGCACAGATACGCAGTATTTT CASSVWASGSSTDTQYF
TRBJ2-1 . . TRBV3-1 TGTGCCAGCAGCTTGGACAGGCCGGGACTTCGTAGGCAGTCCTTC CASSLDRPGLRRQSF
TRBJ2-6 many TRBD1 TRBV2 TGTGCCAGCATGAGAGGACAGGGTCTGGGTGGGGCCAACGTCCTGACTTTC CASMRGQGLGGANVLTF
TRBJ2-2 . . TRBV7-6 TGTGCCAGCAGCTTAGTTGCGGTAGGGTACACCGGGGAGCTGTTTTTT CASSLVAVGYTGELFF
TRBJ1-4 few . TRBV5-4 TGTGCCAGCAGCTCGGAGGTAACGAATGAAAAACTGTTTTTT CASSSEVTNEKLFF
TRBJ2-3 many . TRBV25-1 TGTGCCAGCAGTGAATTCAAAGGCCGCACAGATACGCAGTATTTT CASSEFKGRTDTQYF
TRBJ2-7 many . TRBV2 TGTGCCAGCAGTCGTACAGGGATCTACGAGCAGTACTTC CASSRTGIYEQYF
TRBJ2-3 many . TRBV9 TGTGCCAGCAGCGTGGGCCTAGCCACGGGAGATACGCAGTATTTT CASSVGLATGDTQYF
TRBJ2-3 many TRBD2 TRBV2 TGTGCCAGCAGTGGACTAGCACGTAGCACAGATACGCAGTATTTT CASSGLARSTDTQYF
TRBJ2-1 many . TRBV7-3 TGTGCCAGCAGCTTACAAGGGACGCCCGGCGCATGGAATGAGCAGTTCTTC CASSLQGTPGAWNEQFF
TRBJ1-6 many . TRBV15 TGTGCCACCAGCAGAGATCGAGGGCGTGGGATGCCACCCCTCCACTTT CATSRDRGRGMPPLHF
TRBJ2-5 . TRBD2 TRBV5-4 TGTGCCAGCAGCTTGTTTCCTAGCGGGGGGGCAGGCGAGACCCAGTACTTC CASSLFPSGGAGETQYF
TRBJ2-1 many TRBD2 TRBV3-1 TGTGCCAGCAGCCAGGTGACTAGCGGTTTGTTCTTC CASSQVTSGLFF
TRBJ2-6 few . TRBV27 TGTGCCAGCAGTTTATCCCGGAGGGAAGACGTCCTGACTTTC CASSLSRREDVLTF
TRBJ2-7 many TRBD2 TRBV20-1 TGCAGTGCTAGCCGGCTAGCGGGGGGGCTATGGAGCTCCTACGAGCAGTACTTC CSASRLAGGLWSSYEQYF
TRBJ2-6 once . TRBV7-9 TGTGCCAGCAGCTACTTCTTGAGCTCTGGGGCCAACGTCCTGACTTTC CASSYFLSSGANVLTF
TRBJ2-1 many . TRBV20-1 TGCAGTGCTAGGGGCTACGATGAGCAGTTCTTC CSARGYDEQFF
TRBJ2-7 many . TRBV15 TGTGCCACCAGCAGAGTCCCAGGGGGGAGCTACGAGCAGTACTTC CATSRVPGGSYEQYF
TRBJ2-3 many TRBD1 TRBV7-2 TGTGCCAGCAGCTCCGGACAGGGTGCCCCAGATACGCAGTATTTT CASSSGQGAPDTQYF
TRBJ2-1 . . TRBV3-1 TGTGCCAGCAGCCAAGGCAGGGGCTCCTACAATGAGCAGTTCTTC CASSQGRGSYNEQFF
TRBJ2-2 . . TRBV3-1 TGTGCCAGCAGCCAATACCCCGGGACCACCTCTGGGGACGAGACCGGGGAGCTGTTTTTT CASSQYPGTTSGDETGELFF
TRBJ2-7 many . TRBV2 TGTGCCAGCAGTGAAAGGGCGCTCAACTACGAGCAGTACTTC CASSERALNYEQYF
TRBJ2-2 many . TRBV6-6 TGTGCCAGCCTGTTAGCGGCGAACACCGGGGAGCTGTTTTTT CASLLAANTGELFF
TRBJ2-2 many TRBD2 TRBV10-2 TGCGCCAGCAGGTGGACTAGCGGGAGGGTCGGGGAGCTGTTTTTT CASRWTSGRVGELFF
TRBJ2-5 many . TRBV7-7 TGTGCTAGCAGCCAGGGTAACCAAGAGACCCAGTACTTC CASSQGNQETQYF
TRBJ1-2 many . TRBV19 TGTGCCAGTAGTATAGCCAACAGGGACTACTATGGCTACACCTTC CASSIANRDYYGYTF
TRBJ2-7 many TRBD1 TRBV6-1 TGTGCCAGCAGTGTCGGACAGGGCCAGGAGGAGCAGTACTTC CASSVGQGQEEQYF
TRBJ2-3 . . TRBV6-5 TGTGCCAGCAGTATATACGATCCTAGCACAGATACGCAGTATTTT CASSIYDPSTDTQYF
TRBJ1-4 many . TRBV2 TGTGCCAGCAGGCCGGGTTTCGAAGGGTCGAATGAAAAACTGTTTTTT CASRPGFEGSNEKLFF
TRBJ1-2 many TRBD1 TRBV20-1 TGCAGTGCTCCCATTCAGGGGGCTAACTATGGCTACACCTTC CSAPIQGANYGYTF
TRBJ2-7 few . TRBV18 TGTGCCAGCTCAAGGGTGGTCAGACCCCAACCCCACGAGCAGTACTTC CASSRVVRPQPHEQYF
TRBJ2-1 many . TRBV24-1 TGTGCCACCAGTGACCTCCGGGTCTTAAATGAGCAGTTCTTC CATSDLRVLNEQFF
TRBJ2-1 many . TRBV12-5 TGTGCTAGTGGTTTACATAACTCCTACAATGAGCAGTTCTTC CASGLHNSYNEQFF
TRBJ2-3 few TRBD2 TRBV7-9 TGTGCCAGCAGCTTATTACTTAGCGGGGGGGGCGCAGATACGCAGTATTTT CASSLLLSGGGADTQYF
TRBJ1-5 once . TRBV7-9 TGTGCCAGCAGCTTAGCGGCAGGGGTCATGGGCACAGATACGCAGCATTTT CASSLAAGVMGTDTQHF
TRBJ2-7 many . TRBV12-3/TRBV12-4 TGTGCCAGCAGAAGGGACCGCCACTACGAGCAGTACTTC CASRRDRHYEQYF
TRBJ2-2 many . TRBV5-1 TGCGCCAGCAGCTTGGGGACAGCCCCCACCGGGGAGCTGTTTTTT CASSLGTAPTGELFF
TRBJ2-5 many TRBD1 TRBV7-9 TGTGCCAGCAGCCAGGGGACAGGGGCTTGGGAGACCCAGTACTTC CASSQGTGAWETQYF
TRBJ2-7 many TRBD1 TRBV7-8 TGTGCCAGCAGCTTAGATTTCCCCCCGGGACAGGACTACGAGCAGTACTTC CASSLDFPPGQDYEQYF
TRBJ1-3 many TRBD1 TRBV5-6 TGTGCCAGCAACGCCCCGGGACAGGAGGCTGGAAACACCATATATTTT CASNAPGQEAGNTIYF